This TCR beta chain was retrieved from a study of shared clonotypes between healthy human individuals. As for this clone: The identical CDR3 is also encoded by other nucleotide sequences in the sample.

Sequenced by immunoSEQ multiplex PCR; TCRdb stores in-frame clones only, minus some. The table lists about 1.1 million clones, about 80% of them singletons. Splitting of CD4+ cells produced CD45RA+ naive and CD45RA-negative memory subsets. CDR1 and CDR2 from the germline V gene are SGDLS and YYNGEE. Trimming left V 2 bases short and J 0 bases short, with 8 bases between. This CDR3 region has 14 residues. The clonotype was recovered from a young man in good health. Some clones in this sample may be carry-over from other donors' samples. The source material was memory CD4+ T cells from PBMCs. Described subset: CD45RA-negative fraction. The chain uses TRBV9 and TRBJ1-2; D unresolved. The CDR3 DNA sequence: TGTGCCAGCAGCGTGACGGGGTCTAACTATGGCTACACCTTC. Translation: CASSVTGSNYGYTF.